These 16 T cell receptor beta chains were sequenced from one sample in a study of shared clonotypes between healthy human individuals (TCRdb year 2020). Library method: the immunoSEQ multiplex PCR assay. Not all clones reach the TCRdb copy of this immuneACCESS table, which keeps in-frame sequences only. Checked studies attribute under half of the gap to unresolved V genes and leave the rest unexplained. The sample data list roughly 500,000 clones, and around 80% of these were observed just once. Jointly, the top ten make up over 10% of the sample. Sequencing used PBMCs. These receptors were obtained from a woman aged 35 to 49 in good health. Some clones in this sample may be carry-over from other donors' samples.

In its sample, this clone was seen once. The CDR3 loop reads CASSIVRGNEQFF. Written as DNA, the CDR3 is TGTGCCAGTAGTATAGTCAGGGGCAATGAGCAGTTCTTC. The chain links TRBV19 to TRBJ2-1; maybe TRBD1 (6 bases). Germline CDR1 and CDR2: LNHDA and SQIVND (reference sequence). The CDR3 runs 13 residues. V was clipped by 1 base and J by 6 bases, with 7 bases between them.

The chain joins TRBV4-3 to TRBJ1-2, with 7 bases that match TRBD1. This CDR3 has 16 residues. V was pared by 2 bases and J by 6 bases, with 12 bases of the junction left unmatched. CDR1 is LGHNA and CDR2 is YSLEER in the germline V gene. CDR3 bases: TGCGCCAGCAGCCAAAGACAGGGTGGGGGGTATGATGGCTACACCTTC. As protein: CASSQRQGGGYDGYTF.

The chain joins TRBV11-2 to TRBJ1-2, with a possible D match to TRBD1 (5 bases). The CDR3 sequence is 15 residues long. Per the germline V gene, CDR1 is SGHAT and CDR2 is FQNNGV. The ends were cut back, 1 base at V and 5 bases at J, with 14 bases in the middle. As DNA, the CDR3 is TGTGCCAGCAGCTTAGGGGCCGACGGGGGTTATGGCTACACCTTC. Protein sequence: CASSLGADGGYGYTF. Complete variable domain (other parts from reference TRBV11-2 and TRBJ1-2): EAGVAQSPRYKIIEKRQSVAFWCNPISGHATLYWYQQILGQGPKLLIQFQNNGVVDDSQLPKDRFSAERLKGVDSTLKIQPAKLEDSAVYLCASSLGADGGYGYTFGSGTRLTVV.

The gene calls are TRBV28 and TRBJ1-4, with 7 bases identical to TRBD1. The CDR3 loop spans 14 amino acids. V lost 7 bases, J lost 3 bases, and 5 bases stayed unmatched. Germline lookup yields CDR1 MDHEN and CDR2 SYDVKM. The DNA of the CDR3 is TGTGCCAGCATACCGGGACAGTCTAATGAAAAACTGTTTTTT. Amino acids: CASIPGQSNEKLFF.

The gene calls are TRBV28 and TRBJ2-7; TRBD1 matches 9 bases. The ends lost 3 bases at V and 3 bases at J; junction bases unmatched: 6. CDR3 size: 15 residues. Per germline, CDR1 MDHEN and CDR2 SYDVKM. This CDR3 reads CASSFPGTGNYEQYF. DNA of the CDR3: TGTGCCAGCAGTTTTCCCGGGACAGGGAACTACGAGCAGTACTTC.

This clone was detected a few times. V usage is TRBV5-1 and J usage is TRBJ1-2, with 7 bases matching TRBD1. Germline assignment: CDR1 SGHRS and CDR2 YFSETQ. The CDR3 has 14 amino acids. V lost 4 bases to trimming and J lost 3 bases; unmatched junction nucleotides: 6. CDR3 amino acids: CASSPKGADYGYTF. CDR3 sequence (DNA): TGCGCCAGCAGCCCCAAGGGGGCGGACTATGGCTACACCTTC.

The chain recombines TRBV2 with TRBJ1-2; D gene uncertain. CDR1 is SNHLY, CDR2 FYNNEI, per germline. V lost 7 bases and J lost 1, with 16 bases in between. The CDR3 sequence is 15 residues long. The CDR3: CASKIDGWINYGYTF. The DNA for the CDR3 is TGTGCCAGCAAAATAGATGGGTGGATTAACTATGGCTACACCTTC.

CDR3 in DNA: TGTGCCAGCAGCCTCGACAACTATGGCTACACCTTC. Its translation is CASSLDNYGYTF. The chain combines TRBV5-5 with TRBJ1-2; D ambiguous. The CDR3 runs 12 residues. The germline gives CDR1 SGHKS, CDR2 YYEKEE (reference sequence). V shed 4 bases and J shed 2 bases, with 6 bases lying between them. Together with reference TRBV5-5 and TRBJ1-2, the CDR3 gives the full variable domain: DAGVTQSPTHLIKTRGQQVTLRCSPISGHKSVSWYQQVLGQGPQFIFQYYEKEERGRGNFPDRFSARQFPNYSSELNVNALLLGDSALYLCASSLDNYGYTFGSGTRLTVV.

This clone was counted many times. The genes are TRBV5-1 and TRBJ2-4, with D perhaps given as TRBD1 or TRBD2 (5 bases each). The CDR3 totals 18 residues. V was pared by 1 base and J by 0 bases, with 17 bases between. The germline V gene encodes CDR1 SGHRS and CDR2 YFSETQ. The CDR3, as DNA: TGCGCCAGCAGCTTGTACGGGGCCGGAATGGAAGCCAAAAACATTCAGTACTTC. It translates to CASSLYGAGMEAKNIQYF.

This clone came up a few times. The genes are TRBV6-6 and TRBJ2-1; TRBD2 matches at 7 bases. This CDR3 is 14 amino acids long. Germline loops: CDR1 MNHNY, CDR2 SVGAGI (reference sequence). Germline trimming cut 5 bases from V and 6 bases from J; bases unmatched to any gene: 7. CDR3 sequence (DNA): TGTGCCAGCAGTGGCGGGAGCCGGGGCAATGAGCAGTTCTTC. Translation: CASSGGSRGNEQFF.

This clone was observed a handful of times. The genes are TRBV2 and TRBJ1-2; TRBD1 matches at 7 bases. Germline trimming cut 8 bases from V and 4 bases from J; bases unmatched to any gene: 1. Germline-derived CDR1 and CDR2 are SNHLY and FYNNEI. CDR3 length: 11 amino acids. The CDR3 sequence is CASGQVYGYTF. CDR3 DNA sequence: TGTGCCAGCGGACAGGTCTATGGCTACACCTTC.

In its sample, this clone was seen a few times. V and J are TRBV28 and TRBJ2-5; 8 nucleotides agree with TRBD1. The CDR3 sequence is 16 residues long. Losses at the gene ends were 6 bases for V and 5 bases for J; bases not matched to a gene: 14. The germline V gene encodes CDR1 MDHEN and CDR2 SYDVKM. CDR3 amino acids: CASSTSRTGNGETQYF. DNA for the CDR3: TGTGCCAGCAGCACGAGCCGGACAGGGAACGGGGAGACCCAGTACTTC.

As concerns this clone: Given a far larger clone just one base away, this is likely a sequencing read error. The rearrangement joins TRBV11-2 to TRBJ1-5, with D perhaps TRBD1 (6 bases). Germline CDR1 reads SGHAT; CDR2 reads FQNNGV. The CDR3 has 15 residues. CDR3 sequence (DNA): TGTGCCAGCAGCCCCATAGGGGGACGCAATCGGCCCCAGCATTTT. This sequence encodes CASSPIGGRNRPQHF.

The rearrangement uses TRBV7-2 and TRBJ1-2, with D possibly TRBD1 on 6 matching bases. The CDR3 totals 15 residues. With 6 bases removed from V and 4 bases from J, the gap between germline ends came to 18 bases. Germline V lookup: CDR1 SGHTA, CDR2 FQGNSA. CDR3: CASSPPPGGAYGYTF. CDR3 nucleotides: TGTGCCAGCAGTCCTCCCCCTGGGGGCGCCTATGGCTACACCTTC.

This clone was seen a handful of times. The genes are TRBV29-1 and TRBJ2-6; D unclear. The CDR3 extends over 12 amino acids. The V gene's germline CDR1 is SQVTM and CDR2 ANQGSEA. V gave up 2 bases and J gave up 1 base, with 0 bases separating them. The CDR3 spells CSVESGANVLTF. CDR3 sequence (DNA): TGCAGCGTTGAATCTGGGGCCAACGTCCTGACTTTC.

The J gene is TRBJ2-5, the V gene TRBV28, with D perhaps matching TRBD1 (5 bases). The CDR3 has 15 residues. Germline CDR1 reads MDHEN; CDR2 reads SYDVKM. The V end was cut by 4 bases, the J end by 1 base, with 13 bases between. CDR3 DNA sequence: TGTGCCAGCAGTTGGGGCCACACTGCCCAAGAGACCCAGTACTTC. It codes for CASSWGHTAQETQYF.